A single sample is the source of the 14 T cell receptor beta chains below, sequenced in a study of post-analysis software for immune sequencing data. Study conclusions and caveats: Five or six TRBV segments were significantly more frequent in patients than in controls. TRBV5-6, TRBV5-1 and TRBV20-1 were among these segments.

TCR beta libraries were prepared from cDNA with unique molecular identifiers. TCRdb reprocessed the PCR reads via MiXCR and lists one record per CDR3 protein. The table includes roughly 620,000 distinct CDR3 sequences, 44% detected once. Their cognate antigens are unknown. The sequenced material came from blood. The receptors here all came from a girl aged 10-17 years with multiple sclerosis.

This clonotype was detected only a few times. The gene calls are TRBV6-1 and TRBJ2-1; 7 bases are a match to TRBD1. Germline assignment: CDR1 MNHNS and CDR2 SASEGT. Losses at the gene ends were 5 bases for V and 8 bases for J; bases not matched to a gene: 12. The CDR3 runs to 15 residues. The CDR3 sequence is CASSPLRTGWDEQFF. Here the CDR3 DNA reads TGTGCCAGCAGTCCTCTCCGGACAGGCTGGGATGAGCAGTTCTTC.

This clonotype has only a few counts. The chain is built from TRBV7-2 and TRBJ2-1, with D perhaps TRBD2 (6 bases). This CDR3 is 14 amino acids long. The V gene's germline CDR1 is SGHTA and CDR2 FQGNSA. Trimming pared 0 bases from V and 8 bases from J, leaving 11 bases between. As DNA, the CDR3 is TGTGCCAGCAGCTTAGCGGAAACTAGCTATGAGCAGTTCTTC. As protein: CASSLAETSYEQFF. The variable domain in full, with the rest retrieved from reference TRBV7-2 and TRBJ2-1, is GAGVSQSPSNKVTEKGKDVELRCDPISGHTALYWYRQSLGQGLEFLIYFQGNSAPDKSGLPSDRFSAERTGGSVSTLTIQRTQQEDSAVYLCASSLAETSYEQFFGPGTRLTVL.

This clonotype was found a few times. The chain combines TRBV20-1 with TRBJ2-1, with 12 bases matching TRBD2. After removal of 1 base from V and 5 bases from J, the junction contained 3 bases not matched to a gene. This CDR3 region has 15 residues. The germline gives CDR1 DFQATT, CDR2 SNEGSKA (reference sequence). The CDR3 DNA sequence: TGCAGTGCTAGAGCGCTAGCGGGGGGGGACAATGAGCAGTTCTTC. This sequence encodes CSARALAGGDNEQFF.

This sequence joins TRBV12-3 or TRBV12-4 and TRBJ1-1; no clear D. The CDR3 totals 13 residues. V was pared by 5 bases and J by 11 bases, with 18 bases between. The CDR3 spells CASSPLRALGAFF. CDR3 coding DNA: TGTGCCAGCAGTCCCCTTCGCGCACTGGGGGCTTTCTTT.

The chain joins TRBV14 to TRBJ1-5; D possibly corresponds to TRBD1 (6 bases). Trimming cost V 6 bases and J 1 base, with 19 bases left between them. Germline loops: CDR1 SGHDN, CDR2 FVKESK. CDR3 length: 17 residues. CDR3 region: CASRCRDIKNSNQPQHF. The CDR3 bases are TGTGCCAGCAGATGCCGGGACATCAAAAACAGCAATCAGCCCCAGCATTTT.

Here the CDR3 reads CSASPPSGEETQYF. DNA of the CDR3: TGCAGTGCTAGCCCCCCTTCGGGGGAAGAGACCCAGTACTTC. V is TRBV20-1 and J is TRBJ2-5; D is perhaps TRBD2 (6 bases). This CDR3 is built from 14 residues. Germline V gives CDR1 DFQATT, CDR2 SNEGSKA (reference sequence). Trimming cost V 3 bases and J 3 bases, with 14 bases left between them.

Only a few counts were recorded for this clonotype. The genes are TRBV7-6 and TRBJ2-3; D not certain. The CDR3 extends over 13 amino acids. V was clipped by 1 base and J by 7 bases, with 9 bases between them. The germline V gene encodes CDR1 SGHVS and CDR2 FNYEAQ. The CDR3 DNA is TGTGCCAGCAGCTTAGAAGCGCCCAATACGCAGTATTTT. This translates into CASSLEAPNTQYF.

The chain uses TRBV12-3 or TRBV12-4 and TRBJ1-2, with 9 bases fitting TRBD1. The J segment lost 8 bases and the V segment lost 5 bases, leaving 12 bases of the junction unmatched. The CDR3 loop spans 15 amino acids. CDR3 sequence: CASSLRDRAVKGYTF. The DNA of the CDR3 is TGTGCCAGCAGTCTCCGGGACAGGGCAGTGAAGGGCTACACCTTC.

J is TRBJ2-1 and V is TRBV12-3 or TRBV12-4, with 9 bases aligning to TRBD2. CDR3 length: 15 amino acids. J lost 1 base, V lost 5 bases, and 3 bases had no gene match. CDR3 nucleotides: TGTGCCAGCAGTACTAGCGGGCTTTCCTACAATGAGCAGTTCTTC. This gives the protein CASSTSGLSYNEQFF.

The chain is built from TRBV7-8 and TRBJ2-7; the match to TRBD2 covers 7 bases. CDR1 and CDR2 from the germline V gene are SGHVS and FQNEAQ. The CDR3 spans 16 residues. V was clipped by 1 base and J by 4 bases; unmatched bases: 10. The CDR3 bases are TGTGCCAGCAGCTTAGGTTCCGGGACTACCGCATACGAGCAGTACTTC. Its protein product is CASSLGSGTTAYEQYF.

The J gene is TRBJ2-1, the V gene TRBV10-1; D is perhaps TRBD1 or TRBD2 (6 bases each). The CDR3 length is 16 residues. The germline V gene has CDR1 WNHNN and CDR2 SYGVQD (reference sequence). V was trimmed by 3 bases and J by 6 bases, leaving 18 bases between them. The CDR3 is CASSDIDRPGLNEQFF. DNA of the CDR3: TGCGCCAGCAGTGATATTGACAGGCCGGGACTCAATGAGCAGTTCTTC.

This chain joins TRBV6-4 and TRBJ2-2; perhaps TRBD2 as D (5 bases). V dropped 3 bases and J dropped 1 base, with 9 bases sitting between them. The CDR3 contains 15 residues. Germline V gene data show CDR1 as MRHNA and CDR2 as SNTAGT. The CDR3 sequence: CASSDSSGNTGELFF. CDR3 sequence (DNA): TGTGCCAGCAGTGATTCGAGCGGGAACACCGGGGAGCTGTTTTTT.

CDR3 amino acids: CASSYGGQWSELFF. The DNA for the CDR3 is TGTGCCAGCAGTTACGGGGGACAGTGGAGTGAACTGTTTTTT. The chain recombines TRBV6-5 with TRBJ1-4; 7 bases map to TRBD1. This CDR3 region has 14 residues. CDR1 is MNHEY, CDR2 SVGAGI, per germline. With V trimmed by 2 bases and J by 12 bases, 9 bases remained unmatched.

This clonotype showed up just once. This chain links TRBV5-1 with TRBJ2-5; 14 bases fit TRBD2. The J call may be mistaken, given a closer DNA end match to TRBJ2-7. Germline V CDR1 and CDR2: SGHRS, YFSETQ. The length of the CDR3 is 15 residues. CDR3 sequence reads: CASNLGLAGVYEQYF. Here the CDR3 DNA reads TGCGCCAGCAACCTGGGACTAGCGGGAGTCTACGAGCAGTACTTC.